The 2 T cell receptor beta chains presented below share a single source sample, sequenced in a study of shared clonotypes between healthy human individuals. Profiling relied on immunoSEQ multiplex PCR, and the TCRdb table lists in-frame clones only, not all of them. This table holds 1.4 million to 1.5 million clones, roughly 96% found once. Material for sequencing was naive CD4+ T cells sorted from blood. Subset of the sample: CD45RA+ positively selected. The source of these receptors is a man aged 25 to 40 in good health.

This sequence joins TRBV6-5 and TRBJ1-1; a possible D gene is TRBD1 (5 bases). Germline loops: CDR1 MNHEY, CDR2 SVGAGI. Trimming pared 0 bases from V and 1 base from J, leaving 9 bases between. The CDR3 sequence is 15 residues long. The CDR3 DNA reads TGTGCCAGCAGTTACTCCGGGACCACGAACACTGAAGCTTTCTTT. Protein product: CASSYSGTTNTEAFF.

V usage is TRBV5-4 and J usage is TRBJ2-2; D not resolved. The CDR3 extends over 15 amino acids. V lost 3 bases to trimming and J lost 0 bases, with 9 bases between them. Germline CDR1 and CDR2: SGHNT and YYREEE (reference sequence). CDR3: CASSWQRSNTGELFF. CDR3 coding DNA: TGTGCCAGCAGCTGGCAGAGATCGAACACCGGGGAGCTGTTTTTT.